The T cell receptor beta chain under discussion was sequenced for a study of blood T cell repertoires in COVID-19. About the research overall: Donors in the United States, Italy and Spain gave samples during acute or convalescent COVID-19. T cells, B-cell-depleted T cells, or PBMCs provided the cDNA or gDNA that served as material.

Authors' methods: Amplification from reference gene primers served as the basis for estimated nucleated cell counts. The table came from immunoSEQ multiplex PCR; TCRdb's copy has only in-frame clones and leaves some out. The V and J calls and clone size were taken over from that table, and D and trimming were inferred from the DNA. The sample consists of 50,000 to 55,000 clones, over 75% of them appearing once. The CDR3 consists of 15 residues. V gave up 3 bases and J gave up 1 base, with 12 bases separating them. Germline CDR1 MNHEY, CDR2 SVGEGT. V is TRBV6-2 or TRBV6-3 and J is TRBJ1-1; a possible D gene is TRBD1 (6 bases). The clonotype comes from a man aged 65-85 years with acute or convalescent COVID-19. Source material: peripheral blood. The chain's CDR3 is CASSYVGRGNTEAFF. DNA of the CDR3: TGTGCCAGCAGTTATGTGGGCAGGGGGAACACTGAAGCTTTCTTT.